This T cell receptor beta chain was documented in a study of glioma-infiltrating T cells. Study results and limitations: Above-expected tissue-blood divergence occurred in all gliomas, most in low-grade ones. Only very few CDR3 sequences appeared in both tissue and blood.

This clonotype was counted ten times or more. The antigen is not known. CDR3 size: 12 residues. Germline V CDR1 and CDR2: DFQATT, SNEGSKA (reference sequence). The V and J ends lost 5 bases and 10 bases, in that order; junction bases with no gene match: 7. TCR alpha and beta CDR3 regions were amplified from RNA using iRepertoire nested multiplex PCR. One-step reverse transcription and amplification started from approximately 100-400 ng of tissue mRNA or PBMC total RNA. TCRdb analysed the multiplex PCR reads with MiXCR anew, one entry per CDR3 protein. Of under 200,000 distinct CDR3 sequences in the sample, roughly two fifths were seen once.

The V gene is TRBV20-1, the J gene TRBJ2-1, with 8 bases lining up with TRBD2. The sequenced sample was glioma tissue, nonneoplastic brain tissue, or PBMCs (not recorded which). The receptor comes from a human donor with low-grade glioma or glioblastoma, undergoing nonglioma brain surgery, or in good health (not recorded which). The CDR3: CSADTSGSEQFF. The CDR3 bases are TGCAGTGCTGACACTAGCGGTTCGGAGCAGTTCTTC.